This entry lists 10 T cell receptor beta chains sequenced from one sample in a study of cytomegalovirus exposure and HLA in healthy donors. The study ran its PCR with 60 Vbeta and 13 Jbeta primers. Data came from immunoSEQ multiplex PCR; TCRdb stores just in-frame clones and leaves some out. The sample has some 90,000 clones; about 79% are singletons. Material: PBMCs. The receptor set was obtained from a female donor in good health and CMV-seronegative.

This clone was seen only a few times. This chain uses TRBV5-1 with TRBJ2-3; no definite D call. Between the trimmed V and J ends, which lost 0 bases and 5 bases, there was a span of 10 bases. Germline CDR1 and CDR2: SGHRS and YFSETQ. This CDR3 is built from 14 residues. CDR3 amino acids: CASSLDSSLDTQYF. CDR3 DNA: TGCGCCAGCAGCTTGGACTCCTCCCTAGATACGCAGTATTTT.

This clone was detected only once. The gene calls are TRBV21-1 and TRBJ1-1; the tabulated D call, TRBD1, remains unverified against the DNA. TRBV21-1 is flagged as a pseudogene. There are 19 residues in the CDR3. The CDR3: CASSPRQDRGPRRNTEAFF. Here the CDR3 DNA reads TGTGCCAGCAGCCCCCGTCAGGACAGGGGGCCTAGGAGGAACACTGAAGCTTTCTTT.

The rearrangement uses TRBV9 and TRBJ2-7, with a tentative D call TRBD1 (7 bases). Trimming stripped 4 bases from V and 6 bases from J, with 11 bases between. The CDR3 has 12 residues. Germline V CDR1 and CDR2: SGDLS, YYNGEE. The CDR3 protein is CASSFQGGEQYF. In DNA form, the CDR3 reads TGTGCCAGCAGCTTCCAGGGGGGCGAGCAGTACTTC.

The chain uses TRBV10-3 and TRBJ2-7; TRBD2 is a possible D gene (5 bases). The CDR3 totals 14 residues. Trimming shortened V by 2 bases and J by 1 base, and 9 bases separated the two germline ends. The V gene's germline CDR1 is ENHRY and CDR2 SYGVKD. CDR3 region: CAISEGLASYEQYF. The CDR3 DNA sequence: TGTGCCATCAGTGAGGGACTCGCTTCCTACGAGCAGTACTTC.

This rearrangement joins TRBV11-2 to TRBJ2-5; 8 bases are shared with TRBD1. Unmatched junction bases numbered 4, after V lost 1 base and J lost 3 bases. The germline gives CDR1 SGHAT, CDR2 FQNNGV. CDR3 length: 15 residues. The CDR3 loop reads CASSLVGTGEETQYF. The DNA for the CDR3 is TGTGCCAGCAGCTTAGTGGGGACAGGTGAAGAGACCCAGTACTTC.

The gene calls are TRBV28 and TRBJ2-7; weak D call: TRBD1 (6 bases). CDR3 length: 15 residues. V was trimmed by 4 bases and J by 6 bases, leaving 19 bases between them. The V gene's germline CDR1 is MDHEN and CDR2 SYDVKM. Written as DNA, the CDR3 is TGTGCCAGCAGTTCCTCCCTTTTACAGGGTTCCGAGCAGTACTTC. This encodes CASSSSLLQGSEQYF.

The V and J genes are TRBV18 and TRBJ1-4, with 7 bases identical to TRBD1. V was clipped by 4 bases and J by 8 bases; unmatched bases: 10. The CDR3 spans 15 residues. Germline CDR1 reads KGHSH; CDR2 reads LQKENI. Here the CDR3 reads CASSRDRAGPEKLFF. The CDR3 coding sequence is TGTGCCAGCTCACGCGACAGGGCAGGCCCGGAAAAACTGTTTTTT.

The V call is TRBV7-9, the J call TRBJ2-7, with D possibly matching TRBD2 (5 bases). This CDR3 has 13 residues. CDR1 is SEHNR and CDR2 is FQNEAQ in the germline V gene (reference sequence). Trimming left V 5 bases short and J 5 bases short, with 13 bases between. The CDR3, as DNA: TGTGCCAGCAGCCCCGGTCGGACTCACGAGCAGTACTTC. Its protein product is CASSPGRTHEQYF.

The rearrangement links TRBV28 to TRBJ2-3; 10 bases are shared with TRBD2. Germline CDR1 reads MDHEN; CDR2 reads SYDVKM. V shed 3 bases, J shed 7 bases, and the junction held 10 bases outside the gene matches. The CDR3 covers 16 residues. CDR3: CASSFAWASGRNTQYF. The CDR3 DNA is TGTGCCAGCAGTTTCGCGTGGGCTAGCGGGAGAAATACGCAGTATTTT.

This clone turned up a few times. The CDR3 nucleotides read TGCGCCAGCAGCCAAGTTAGACAGTCCTTCGCAGATACGCAGTATTTT. Residues: CASSQVRQSFADTQYF. The chain uses TRBV4-1 and TRBJ2-3, with a tentative D call TRBD1 (5 bases). This CDR3 has 16 residues. CDR1 MGHRA and CDR2 YSYEKL come from the germline V gene. V gave up 1 base and J gave up 4 bases, with 15 bases separating them.